This T cell receptor (beta chain) was documented in a study of blood T cell repertoires in COVID-19. CDR1 LNHDA and CDR2 SQIVND come from the germline V gene (reference sequence). V lost 6 bases and J lost 7; bases outside the gene matches: 9. This CDR3 contains 14 residues. While infection was still active, Seattle patients were enrolled and then followed longitudinally. Authors' analysis steps: For nucleated cells, counts were estimated from reference gene primer amplification. Data came from immunoSEQ multiplex PCR; TCRdb stores just in-frame clones and leaves some out. The D gene and trimming were derived from the DNA, and the V and J assignments and clone size from that table. The sample carries about 480,000 clones, nearly 90% recorded once.

The specimen sequenced was peripheral blood. The rearrangement uses TRBV19 and TRBJ2-3, with 8 positions matching TRBD2. The receptor's source is a man aged 18 to 29 with COVID-19, enrolled during active disease. In nucleotides, the CDR3 is TGTGCCAGTAGCGGTCCCGGGACTAGAAATACGCAGTATTTT. This codes for CASSGPGTRNTQYF.